This T cell receptor beta chain was identified during a study of T cells in localized non-small cell lung cancer. Assay used: immunoSEQ multiplex PCR; TCRdb lists only in-frame clones, some missing. The sample contains under 35,000 clones, over 75% of which appear only once. Trimming removed 3 bases from V and 1 base from J, with 15 bases in between. This CDR3 is 16 amino acids long. CDR1 is KGHSH, CDR2 LQKENI, per germline. This chain connects TRBV18 to TRBJ1-1; D is unclear. The sequence derives from an older male donor with stage III squamous cell lung carcinoma. Sequenced here: peripheral blood, sampled before any cancer treatment. This chain's CDR3 is CASSPDRRSTNTEAFF. CDR3 nucleotides: TGTGCCAGCTCACCCGATCGAAGGTCTACGAACACTGAAGCTTTCTTT.